This T cell receptor beta chain came from a study of blood T cell repertoires in COVID-19. About the research overall: Material from acute and convalescent COVID-19 was sourced from the United States, Italy and Spain.

Germline V gene sequence: CDR1 SGHRS, CDR2 YFSETQ. The CDR3 has 14 residues. Trimming left V 4 bases short and J 1 base short, with 11 bases between. Per the original methods: Amplification of reference gene primers provided the estimated nucleated cell counts. Profiling relied on immunoSEQ multiplex PCR, and the TCRdb table lists in-frame clones only, not all of them. The V and J calls and clone size are taken from that table; D and trimming were inferred from the DNA. This table has fewer than 20,000 clones, almost 90% appearing once. The sequenced sample was peripheral blood. This chain connects TRBV5-1 to TRBJ1-1, with D possibly being TRBD1 (6 bases). The origin of this receptor is a human donor in a cohort sampled during active COVID-19. Written as DNA, the CDR3 is TGCGCCAGCAGCCCGGACAGACCGAACACTGAAGCTTTCTTT. Residues: CASSPDRPNTEAFF.